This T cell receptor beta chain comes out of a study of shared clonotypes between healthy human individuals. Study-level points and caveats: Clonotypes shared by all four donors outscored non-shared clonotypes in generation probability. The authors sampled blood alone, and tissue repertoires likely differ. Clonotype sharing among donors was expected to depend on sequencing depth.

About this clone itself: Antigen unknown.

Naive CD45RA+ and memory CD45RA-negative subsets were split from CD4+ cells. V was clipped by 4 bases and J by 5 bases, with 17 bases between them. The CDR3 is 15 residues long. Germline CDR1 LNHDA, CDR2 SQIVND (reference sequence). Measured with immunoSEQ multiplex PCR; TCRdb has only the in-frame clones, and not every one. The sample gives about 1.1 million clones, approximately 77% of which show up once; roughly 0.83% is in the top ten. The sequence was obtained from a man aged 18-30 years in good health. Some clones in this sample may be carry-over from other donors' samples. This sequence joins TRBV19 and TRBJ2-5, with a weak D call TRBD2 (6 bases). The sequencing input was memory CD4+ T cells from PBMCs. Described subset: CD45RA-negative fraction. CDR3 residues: CASSKRRGRMETQYF. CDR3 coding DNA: TGTGCCAGTAGTAAAAGACGGGGGAGGATGGAGACCCAGTACTTC. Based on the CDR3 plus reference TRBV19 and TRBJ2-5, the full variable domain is DGGITQSPKYLFRKEGQNVTLSCEQNLNHDAMYWYRQDPGQGLRLIYYSQIVNDFQKGDIAEGYSVSREKKESFPLTVTSAQKNPTAFYLCASSKRRGRMETQYFGPGTRLLVL.